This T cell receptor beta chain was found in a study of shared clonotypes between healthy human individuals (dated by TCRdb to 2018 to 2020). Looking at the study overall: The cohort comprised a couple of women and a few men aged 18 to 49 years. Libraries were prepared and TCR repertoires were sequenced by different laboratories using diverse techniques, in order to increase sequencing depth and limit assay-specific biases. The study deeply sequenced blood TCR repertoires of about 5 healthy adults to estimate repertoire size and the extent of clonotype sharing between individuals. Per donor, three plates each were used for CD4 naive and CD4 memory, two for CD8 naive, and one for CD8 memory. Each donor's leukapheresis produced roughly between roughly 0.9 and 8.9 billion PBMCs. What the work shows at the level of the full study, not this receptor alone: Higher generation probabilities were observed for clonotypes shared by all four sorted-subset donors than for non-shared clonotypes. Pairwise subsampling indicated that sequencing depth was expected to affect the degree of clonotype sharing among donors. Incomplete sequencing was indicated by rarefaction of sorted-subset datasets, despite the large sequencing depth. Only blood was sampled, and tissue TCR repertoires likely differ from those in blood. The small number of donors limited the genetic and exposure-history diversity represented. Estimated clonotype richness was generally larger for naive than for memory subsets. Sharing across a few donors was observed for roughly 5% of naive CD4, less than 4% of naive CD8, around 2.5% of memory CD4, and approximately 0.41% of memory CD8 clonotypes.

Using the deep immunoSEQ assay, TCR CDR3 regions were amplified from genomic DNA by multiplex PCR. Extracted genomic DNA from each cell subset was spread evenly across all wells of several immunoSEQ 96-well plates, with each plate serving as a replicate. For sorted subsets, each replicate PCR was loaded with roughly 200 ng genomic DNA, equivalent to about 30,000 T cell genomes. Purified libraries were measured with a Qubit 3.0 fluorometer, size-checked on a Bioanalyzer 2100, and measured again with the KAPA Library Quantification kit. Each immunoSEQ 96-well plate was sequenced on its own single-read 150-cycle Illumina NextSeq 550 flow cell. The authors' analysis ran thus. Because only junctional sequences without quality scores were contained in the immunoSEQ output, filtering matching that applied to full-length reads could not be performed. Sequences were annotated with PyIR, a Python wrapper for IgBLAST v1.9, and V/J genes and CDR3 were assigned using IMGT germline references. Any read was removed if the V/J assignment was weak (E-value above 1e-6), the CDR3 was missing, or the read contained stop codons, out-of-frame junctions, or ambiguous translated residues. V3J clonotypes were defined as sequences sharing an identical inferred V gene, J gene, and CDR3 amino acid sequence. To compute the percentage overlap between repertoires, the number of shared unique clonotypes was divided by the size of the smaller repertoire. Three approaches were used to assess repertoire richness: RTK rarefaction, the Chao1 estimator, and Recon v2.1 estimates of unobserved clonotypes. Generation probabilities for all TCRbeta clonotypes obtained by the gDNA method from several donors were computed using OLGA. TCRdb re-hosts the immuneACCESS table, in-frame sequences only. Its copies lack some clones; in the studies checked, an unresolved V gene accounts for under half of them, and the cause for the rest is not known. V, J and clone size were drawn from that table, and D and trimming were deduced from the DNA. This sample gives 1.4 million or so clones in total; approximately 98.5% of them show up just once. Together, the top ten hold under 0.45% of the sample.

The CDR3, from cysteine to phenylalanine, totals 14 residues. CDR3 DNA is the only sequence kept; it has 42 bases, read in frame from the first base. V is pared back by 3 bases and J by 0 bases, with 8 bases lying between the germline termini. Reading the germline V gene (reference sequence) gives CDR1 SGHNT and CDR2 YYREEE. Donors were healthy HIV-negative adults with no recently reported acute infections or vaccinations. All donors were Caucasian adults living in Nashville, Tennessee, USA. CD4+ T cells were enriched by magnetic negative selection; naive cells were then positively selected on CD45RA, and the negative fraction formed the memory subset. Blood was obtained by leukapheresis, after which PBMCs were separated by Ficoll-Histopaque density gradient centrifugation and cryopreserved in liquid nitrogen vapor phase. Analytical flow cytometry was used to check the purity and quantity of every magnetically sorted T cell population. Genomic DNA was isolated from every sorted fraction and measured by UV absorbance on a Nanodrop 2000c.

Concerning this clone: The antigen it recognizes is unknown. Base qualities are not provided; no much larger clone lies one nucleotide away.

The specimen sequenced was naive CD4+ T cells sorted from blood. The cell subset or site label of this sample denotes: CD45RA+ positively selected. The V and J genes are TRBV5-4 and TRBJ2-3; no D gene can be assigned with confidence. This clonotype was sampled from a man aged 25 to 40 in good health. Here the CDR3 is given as CASSSLESTDTQYF. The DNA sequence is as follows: TGTGCCAGCAGCTCGCTAGAAAGCACAGATACGCAGTATTTT.